The 2 T cell receptor beta chains in this list originate from one sample, sequenced in a study of a mutant IDH1 vaccine in newly diagnosed glioma. Clones were sequenced by immunoSEQ multiplex PCR, and TCRdb holds only the in-frame ones, with some missing. The sample includes tens of thousands of clones, about 80% of them seen just once. Noted time point: week 23, last vaccination. What each vaccine dose contained was 300 ug of mutant IDH1 20-mer peptide, accompanied by topical imiquimod. The antigens of these receptors remain unknown. The sequencing used PBMCs, collected from a glioma patient whose treatment included an IDH1 peptide vaccine. The receptor set was obtained from a man aged 50-59 years with glioma.

The chain uses TRBV13 and TRBJ1-3, with no clear D. V dropped 5 bases and J dropped 0 bases, with 8 bases sitting between them. This CDR3 has 14 residues. Per the germline V gene, CDR1 is PRHDT and CDR2 is FYEKMQ (reference sequence). CDR3 nucleotides: TGTGCCAGCAGCCTCGGAGCCTCTGGAAACACCATATATTTT. Its translation: CASSLGASGNTIYF.

The J gene is TRBJ1-6, the V gene TRBV10-3; unclear D gene. V shed 3 bases and J shed 13 bases, with 10 bases lying between them. Germline lookup yields CDR1 ENHRY and CDR2 SYGVKD. This CDR3 is 12 amino acids long. The CDR3 DNA follows: TGTGCCATCAGTGAAAAGGAGGTCCCCCTCCACTTT. Translated: CAISEKEVPLHF.